A single sample is the source of the 26 T cell receptor beta chains below, sequenced in a study of cytotoxic CD8 clonotypes in ibrutinib-treated CLL. The protocol was immunoSEQ multiplex PCR, while the TCRdb copy is restricted to in-frame clones and leaves out a portion. The table lists about 50,000 clones, approximately 82% of them singletons, with around 20% in the top ten. The source was PBMCs, collected after 24 months of ibrutinib treatment. The source of these receptors is a human donor with chronic lymphocytic leukemia.

J is TRBJ1-1 and V is TRBV14; D is unresolved. CDR1 and CDR2 (germline): SGHDN, FVKESK. The CDR3 loop spans 13 amino acids. Trimming removed 5 bases at V and 1 base at J, with 8 bases between. The CDR3 loop reads CASSFGRNTEAFF. Here the CDR3 DNA reads TGTGCCAGCAGCTTCGGACGGAACACTGAAGCTTTCTTT.

This clone was seen more than once but under ten times. The chain is built from TRBV18 and TRBJ2-7; 7 bases match TRBD2. V was pared by 3 bases and J by 7 bases, with 9 bases of the junction left unmatched. This CDR3 spans 14 amino acids. Germline V gene data show CDR1 as KGHSH and CDR2 as LQKENI. The CDR3 nucleotides read TGTGCCAGCTCACCCGCGAGCGGGACCGTGGAGCAGTACTTC. Translating it yields CASSPASGTVEQYF.

This chain joins TRBV29-1 and TRBJ2-7; D possibly corresponds to TRBD1 (6 bases). Germline V gene lookup returns CDR1 SQVTM and CDR2 ANQGSEA. The CDR3 has 15 residues. Trimming took 7 bases from V and 1 from J, leaving 20 bases between them. As DNA, the CDR3 is TGCAGCGCGGATTTGGGGCAGGGGCGGTCCTACGAGCAGTACTTC. It codes for CSADLGQGRSYEQYF.

This clone came up a few times. The chain joins TRBV6-5 to TRBJ2-1, with D perhaps TRBD2 (6 bases). V was cut by 5 bases and J by 3 bases, with 17 bases left in between. The CDR3 extends over 16 amino acids. In germline, CDR1 is MNHEY, CDR2 SVGAGI. In DNA form, the CDR3 reads TGTGCCAGCAGTAACTTCGGCGGGATGAACTACAATGAGCAGTTCTTC. This sequence encodes CASSNFGGMNYNEQFF.

In this sample, this clone turned up once. The chain employs TRBV5-4 and TRBJ2-2; D is unclear. Germline CDR1 reads SGHNT; CDR2 reads YYREEE (reference sequence). The ends were cut back, 1 base at V and 7 bases at J, with 2 bases in the middle. The CDR3 runs 11 residues. The CDR3 DNA reads TGTGCCAGCAGCTTGTACGGGGAGCTGTTTTTT. As protein: CASSLYGELFF. Variable domain in full (rest from reference TRBV5-4 and TRBJ2-2): ETGVTQSPTHLIKTRGQQVTLRCSSQSGHNTVSWYQQALGQGPQFIFQYYREEENGRGNFPPRFSGLQFPNYSSELNVNALELDDSALYLCASSLYGELFFGEGSRLTVL.

This chain uses TRBV5-1 with TRBJ2-1; TRBD1 agrees at 7 bases. Germline CDR1 SGHRS, CDR2 YFSETQ. This CDR3 comprises 16 residues. V dropped 0 bases and J dropped 2; count of bases not matched to a gene: 5. CDR3 residues: CASSLAEQGAYNEQFF. CDR3 coding DNA: TGCGCCAGCAGCTTGGCCGAGCAGGGGGCCTACAATGAGCAGTTCTTC.

The rearrangement links TRBV6-5 to TRBJ2-5, with TRBD2 identical over 9 bases. Germline V gene lookup returns CDR1 MNHEY and CDR2 SVGAGI. With 7 bases clipped from V and 4 bases from J, the junction kept 7 bases outside the gene matches. This CDR3 has 14 residues. For the CDR3, the DNA is TGTGCCAGCAAAGGTAGCGGGAGTGGAGAGACCCAGTACTTC. Translating gives CASKGSGSGETQYF.

The chain couples TRBV5-1 to TRBJ2-3; D tentatively reads TRBD1 or TRBD2 (5 bases each). The CDR3 runs to 15 residues. CDR1 and CDR2 from the germline V gene are SGHRS and YFSETQ. V lost 5 bases and J lost 2, with 15 bases in between. CDR3 nucleotide sequence: TGCGCCAGCAGTAGGTCGGGGCAGAACACAGATACGCAGTATTTT. Protein sequence: CASSRSGQNTDTQYF.

The rearrangement joins TRBV6-1 to TRBJ1-5; D is perhaps TRBD1 (5 bases). V was cut by 1 base and J by 5 bases, with 12 bases left in between. Looked up from germline, CDR1 is MNHNS and CDR2 is SASEGT. This CDR3 has 15 amino acids. Written as DNA, the CDR3 is TGTGCCAGCAGTGAAGACAAAAGGGGTTATCAGCCCCAGCATTTT. Protein sequence: CASSEDKRGYQPQHF.

The chain joins TRBV21-1 to TRBJ2-1; the D call in the table, TRBD2, was not verified against the DNA. TRBV21-1 is a recognized pseudogene. CDR3 length: 19 amino acids. CDR3 residues: CASSSPDYRSWGLAGKQFF. CDR3 DNA sequence: TGTGCCAGCAGCAGCCCCGATTACCGAAGCTGGGGACTAGCGGGAAAGCAGTTCTTC.

Concerning this clone: Other DNA sequences of this sample code for an identical CDR3. V is TRBV5-8 and J is TRBJ2-1; no reliable D call. The CDR3 contains 11 residues. The V gene lost 1 base and the J gene lost 6 bases, with 2 bases spanning the gap. The germline CDR1 and CDR2 sequences are SGHTS and YDEGEE. CDR3 region: CASSLRNEQFF. The CDR3, as DNA: TGTGCCAGCAGCTTGCGCAATGAGCAGTTCTTC.

This clone was observed once. The rearrangement links TRBV6-5 to TRBJ2-7; D unresolved. Germline assignment: CDR1 MNHEY and CDR2 SVGAGI. V shed 4 bases and J shed 0 bases, with 13 bases lying between them. The CDR3 totals 15 residues. CDR3 bases: TGTGCCAGCAGTTCCGGGTCTTTAAGCTCCTACGAGCAGTACTTC. Its translation is CASSSGSLSSYEQYF.

This chain connects TRBV5-1 to TRBJ2-1, with TRBD2 matching 8 bases. Trimming at V came to 6 bases and at J to 2 bases, leaving 7 bases not matched to a gene. The V gene's germline CDR1 is SGHRS and CDR2 YFSETQ. The CDR3 is made up of 15 amino acids. The CDR3 loop reads CASTAGGFTYNEQFF. In DNA, the CDR3 is TGCGCCAGCACTGCGGGAGGCTTTACCTACAATGAGCAGTTCTTC.

This clone was observed a few times. The rearrangement uses TRBV27 and TRBJ2-7, with TRBD2 matching over 9 bases. J was trimmed by 1 base and V by 2 bases; bases with no gene match: 9. CDR3 size: 17 residues. Germline V gene lookup returns CDR1 MNHEY and CDR2 SMNVEV (reference sequence). CDR3 bases: TGTGCCAGCAGTTTAAAATCGGGACTAGCCTTTTCCTACGAGCAGTACTTC. It codes for CASSLKSGLAFSYEQYF.

The genes are TRBV6-1 and TRBJ1-2; no clear D gene. V was clipped by 3 bases and J by 3 bases, with 2 bases between them. Germline lookup yields CDR1 MNHNS and CDR2 SASEGT. CDR3 size: 11 residues. This chain's CDR3 is CASSEYYGYTF. In DNA, the CDR3 is TGTGCCAGCAGTGAGTACTATGGCTACACCTTC.

This chain uses TRBV10-3 with TRBJ1-3; D unresolved. In germline, CDR1 is ENHRY, CDR2 SYGVKD. V dropped 3 bases and J dropped 0 bases, with 15 bases sitting between them. This CDR3 is 17 amino acids long. The DNA of the CDR3 is TGTGCCATCAGTGAAGGCAAGGCCTTTAGCTCTGGAAACACCATATATTTT. Encoded protein: CAISEGKAFSSGNTIYF.

The V call is TRBV4-3, the J call TRBJ1-3; D is undetermined. V was cut by 2 bases and J by 1 base, with 9 bases left in between. CDR3 length: 15 residues. CDR1 is LGHNA, CDR2 YSLEER, per germline. CDR3 sequence reads: CASSQTASSGNTIYF. Written as DNA, the CDR3 is TGCGCCAGCAGCCAAACAGCAAGTTCTGGAAACACCATATATTTT.

This sequence joins TRBV18 and TRBJ1-1, with a weak D call TRBD1 (6 bases). V was clipped by 1 base and J by 1 base, with 16 bases between them. Germline V gives CDR1 KGHSH, CDR2 LQKENI. This CDR3 has 17 residues. The CDR3 spells CASSPQMTGVTNTEAFF. The CDR3, as DNA: TGTGCCAGCTCACCACAAATGACAGGCGTGACGAACACTGAAGCTTTCTTT.

Concerning this clone: At the DNA level, this CDR3 is encoded by other sequences in the same sample as well. In nucleotides, the CDR3 is TGTGCCAGCAGTCCGCTCTACGAGCAGTACTTC. Encoded protein: CASSPLYEQYF. This chain uses TRBV28 with TRBJ2-7; D unresolved. The V and J ends lost 5 bases and 3 bases respectively, with 5 bases between them. The CDR3 runs to 11 residues. Germline CDR1 reads MDHEN; CDR2 reads SYDVKM.

The chain links TRBV6-6 to TRBJ2-1; 12 bases agree with TRBD2. This CDR3 has 15 amino acids. Looked up from germline, CDR1 is MNHNY and CDR2 is SVGAGI (reference sequence). J was trimmed by 3 bases and V by 5 bases; bases with no gene match: 2. The CDR3 DNA is TGTGCCAGCAGTCGACTAGCGGGAGACTACAATGAGCAGTTCTTC. Its protein product is CASSRLAGDYNEQFF.

The rearrangement links TRBV19 to TRBJ1-1; 8 bases fit TRBD1. The CDR3 extends over 12 amino acids. CDR1 and CDR2 (germline): LNHDA, SQIVND (reference sequence). Trimming took 6 bases from V and 6 from J; bases not matched to a gene: 3. The CDR3 nucleotides are TGTGCCAGTAGGGACAGGGACGCTGAAGCTTTCTTT. Amino acid sequence: CASRDRDAEAFF.

The chain joins TRBV5-6 to TRBJ2-2; 9 nucleotides align to TRBD2. V trimming: 0 bases; J trimming: 5 bases; junction bases outside the gene matches: 2. This CDR3 spans 15 amino acids. Germline values: CDR1 SGHDT, CDR2 YYEEEE. CDR3 in DNA: TGTGCCAGCAGCTTGGGCGGGAGGGGAACCGGGGAGCTGTTTTTT. This encodes CASSLGGRGTGELFF. Variable domain in full (rest from reference TRBV5-6 and TRBJ2-2): DAGVTQSPTHLIKTRGQQVTLRCSPKSGHDTVSWYQQALGQGPQFIFQYYEEEERQRGNFPDRFSGHQFPNYSSELNVNALLLGDSALYLCASSLGGRGTGELFFGEGSRLTVL.

The rearrangement uses TRBV29-1 and TRBJ1-4; D unresolved. The germline CDR1 and CDR2 sequences are SQVTM and ANQGSEA. The V gene lost 7 bases and the J gene lost 8 bases, with 17 bases spanning the gap. The CDR3 spans 13 residues. For the CDR3, the DNA is TGCAGCGGGGCAGTAAGCGATCGGGAAAAACTGTTTTTT. It is translated as CSGAVSDREKLFF.

The chain is built from TRBV9 and TRBJ2-7; 8 bases map to TRBD1. V was pared by 0 bases and J by 2 bases, with 4 bases of the junction left unmatched. The CDR3 sequence is 15 residues long. The germline gives CDR1 SGDLS, CDR2 YYNGEE. The CDR3 is CASSVGQGNTYEQYF. CDR3 DNA: TGTGCCAGCAGCGTAGGACAGGGGAATACCTACGAGCAGTACTTC.

The rearrangement links TRBV27 to TRBJ1-1; possibly TRBD1 for D (5 bases). V gave up 2 bases and J gave up 2 bases, with 12 bases separating them. Looked up from germline, CDR1 is MNHEY and CDR2 is SMNVEV (reference sequence). The CDR3 consists of 15 residues. The CDR3 sequence is CASSLNSQGNTEAFF. Written as DNA, the CDR3 is TGTGCCAGCAGTTTAAATTCTCAGGGCAACACTGAAGCTTTCTTT.

The rearrangement uses TRBV7-2 and TRBJ1-4; D ambiguous. The V gene's germline CDR1 is SGHTA and CDR2 FQGNSA. V was pared by 1 base and J by 8 bases, with 17 bases between. There are 16 residues in the CDR3. DNA for the CDR3: TGTGCCAGCAGCTTAGGATTTCGGTCTTTTGGGGAAAAACTGTTTTTT. Protein sequence: CASSLGFRSFGEKLFF.